This T cell receptor (beta chain) was identified in a study of OX40 agonist ivuxolimab in advanced cancers. Germline V gives CDR1 SGHTA, CDR2 FQGNSA. This CDR3 has 15 amino acids. V was clipped by 1 base and J by 0 bases, with 7 bases between them. Some clones are missing from TCRdb's copy, which holds only in-frame ones; the method was immunoSEQ multiplex PCR. The sample has approximately 130,000 clones; around nine tenths are singletons. Sequenced here: CD4+ or CD8+ T cells sorted from blood, sampled in a trial of the OX40 agonist ivuxolimab. The gene calls are TRBV7-2 and TRBJ1-5; no firm D call. This TCR was recovered from an adult with an advanced solid tumor such as melanoma, head and neck, liver or kidney cancer. The CDR3 DNA follows: TGTGCCAGCAGCTTAGTTTTCAATAGCAATCAGCCCCAGCATTTT. This codes for CASSLVFNSNQPQHF.